A selection of T cell receptor beta chains follows, all from one sample in a study of T cells in Graves' hyperthyroidism and ophthalmopathy. TCRdb itself ran the multiplex PCR reads through MiXCR, one entry per CDR3 protein. The table has fewer than 550,000 distinct CDR3 sequences, 15% to 18% seen once; the top ten hold roughly 13%. The sequenced sample consisted of blood. Receptors were obtained from a woman in her late teens or twenties with Graves' hyperthyroidism. CDR3s include the opening cysteine and the closing phenylalanine or tryptophan. D genes are given only for firm matches. Clone size is not always given. Where it is, it says once, few, many or a class for expanded clones.

-	-	TRBV12-3/TRBV12-4	TRBJ1-3	TGTGCCAGCAGTTTAAGGGTGGGGAGCTTCTCTGGAAACACCATATATTTT	CASSLRVGSFSGNTIYF
-	-	TRBV7-6	TRBJ1-1	TGTGCCAGCAGCCTCACCGGGATCATTAATACTGAAGCTTTCTTT	CASSLTGIINTEAFF
-	-	TRBV3-1	TRBJ1-5	TGTGCCAGCAGCCAAGGGGGACTGGCGAATCAGCCCCAGCATTTT	CASSQGGLANQPQHF
many	-	TRBV5-5	TRBJ2-5	TGTGCCAGCAGCACGGGACAAACAAGGGGGGAGACCCAGTACTTC	CASSTGQTRGETQYF
many	-	TRBV7-2	TRBJ2-3	TGTGCCAGCAGCTTCCGTGGGAGGACAGATACGCAGTATTTT	CASSFRGRTDTQYF
many	-	TRBV28	TRBJ2-7	TGTGCCAGCAGTTTGGCCCTCGACAGGGCGGGATCCTACGAGCAGTACTTC	CASSLALDRAGSYEQYF
many	-	TRBV18	TRBJ1-2	TGTGCCAGCTCACCATTTCCCCAACCTCCTAACTATGGCTACACCTTC	CASSPFPQPPNYGYTF
many	-	TRBV20-1	TRBJ2-5	TGCAGTGCTAGATCCTCCGTGGACGCAGGTTTAACCCAAGAGACCCAGTACTTC	CSARSSVDAGLTQETQYF
-	-	TRBV20-1	TRBJ2-1	TGCAGTGCTAGAGACCCAATGTGGAATGAGCAGTTCTTC	CSARDPMWNEQFF
-	-	TRBV9	TRBJ1-6	TGTGCCAGCAGCGTCGGCGGGAGGGATTCACCCCTCCACTTT	CASSVGGRDSPLHF
many	-	TRBV28	TRBJ2-7	TGTGCCAGCAGCTGGTACAAGGGCCACGAGCAGTACTTC	CASSWYKGHEQYF
many	TRBD2	TRBV7-3	TRBJ2-3	TGTGCCAGCGGGACTAGCGGTTCCACAGATACGCAGTATTTT	CASGTSGSTDTQYF
many	TRBD1	TRBV2	TRBJ1-1	TGTGCCAGCACCTGGACAGGGGGTAACACTGAAGCTTTCTTT	CASTWTGGNTEAFF
many	-	TRBV29-1	TRBJ2-3	TGCAGCGTTGGTCCAGGCAGCACAGATACGCAGTATTTT	CSVGPGSTDTQYF
-	TRBD2	TRBV4-2	TRBJ2-5	TGTGCCAGCAGCCAAGATCAAAGCGGGGGGGCCGTAGGCGAGACCCAGTACTTC	CASSQDQSGGAVGETQYF
-	-	TRBV6-5	TRBJ1-1	TGTGCCAGCAGTTACTCTCGGACGGGGGTGGGCACTGAAGCTTTCTTT	CASSYSRTGVGTEAFF
few	TRBD2	TRBV2	TRBJ2-1	TGTGCCAGCGGGACTAGCGGGCCCTACAATGAGCAGTTCTTC	CASGTSGPYNEQFF
-	TRBD2	TRBV12-5	TRBJ2-1	TGTGCTAGTGGTAGCGGGGGGTCCCTTCACAATGAGCAGTTCTTC	CASGSGGSLHNEQFF